A single T cell receptor beta chain is shown here with its context. TCRdb passed the 5' RACE reads through MiXCR, listing each CDR3 protein once. Counted here are 180,000 or so distinct CDR3 sequences, more than 9% occurring once; the ten biggest clones make up 3.5% to 4.5%. This entry comes from a study of T-cell memory formation after mild COVID-19. Looking at the study overall: Each donor largely had its own TCR clusters.

CDR1 SEHNR and CDR2 FQNEAQ come from the germline V gene (reference sequence). The CDR3 contains 15 residues. V trimming: 6 bases; J trimming: 0 bases; junction bases outside the gene matches: 8. This clonotype originated in a man aged 18 to 30 who had mild COVID-19 (a few samples of this study predate the infection). Cell type and time point are not known. V is TRBV7-9 and J is TRBJ2-7; TRBD2 matches 7 bases. The specimen sequenced was PBMCs or a T cell subset sorted from them (not recorded which). Written as DNA, the CDR3 is TGTGCCAGCAGACATAGCCGGGAGGCCTCCTACGAGCAGTACTTC. This translates into CASRHSREASYEQYF. Filled out from reference TRBV7-9 and TRBJ2-7, the complete variable domain reads DTGVSQNPRHKITKRGQNVTFRCDPISEHNRLYWYRQTLGQGPEFLTYFQNEAQLEKSRLLSDRFSAERPKGSFSTLEIQRTEQGDSAMYLCASRHSREASYEQYFGPGTRLTVT.